Below are 9 T cell receptor beta chains sequenced from a single sample in a study of T cell changes during pregnancy in multiple sclerosis. The table came from immunoSEQ multiplex PCR; TCRdb's copy has only in-frame clones and leaves some out. Of roughly 38,000 clones listed, 94% were seen once; the top ten hold 7.5% to 10%. The source was CD8+ T cells from peripheral blood mononuclear cells, collected in the third trimester of pregnancy. All receptors come from a female donor with multiple sclerosis, enrolled in a pregnancy study.

In its sample, this clone was seen once. The chain carries TRBV13 and TRBJ2-1; 10 nucleotides line up with TRBD2. CDR3 length equals 14 residues. The trim removed 5 bases at V and 7 bases at J, leaving 5 bases unmatched. Germline CDR1 reads PRHDT; CDR2 reads FYEKMQ (reference sequence). CDR3 loop: CASSRGLAKNEQFF. CDR3 nucleotides: TGTGCCAGCAGCCGGGGACTAGCGAAAAATGAGCAGTTCTTC.

The V gene is TRBV7-9, the J gene TRBJ1-1; 8 bases are a match to TRBD1. CDR1 and CDR2 (germline): SEHNR, FQNEAQ (reference sequence). V gave up 4 bases and J gave up 7 bases; unmatched junction bases: 5. CDR3 length: 13 amino acids. The CDR3 sequence is CASSSQGAGEAFF. The CDR3 nucleotides are TGTGCCAGCAGCTCCCAGGGGGCGGGTGAAGCTTTCTTT.

The CDR3 DNA follows: TGTGCCAGCAGTTACTCGGGGACTAGCTTTGCGGATACGCAGTATTTT. It specifies CASSYSGTSFADTQYF. The genes are TRBV6-5 and TRBJ2-3; 9 bases map to TRBD2. J gave up 6 bases and V 0 bases, and 7 bases lay outside the gene matches. This CDR3 is built from 16 residues. Looked up from germline, CDR1 is MNHEY and CDR2 is SVGAGI.

V and J are TRBV27 and TRBJ2-7; tentative D call: TRBD2 (5 bases). CDR1 is MNHEY, CDR2 SMNVEV, per germline (reference sequence). The CDR3 is 15 residues long. V was cut by 2 bases and J by 2 bases, with 13 bases left in between. This CDR3 reads CASSLSNGVTYEQYF. DNA for the CDR3: TGTGCCAGCAGTTTAAGTAACGGGGTTACCTACGAGCAGTACTTC.

This clone was seen a single time. The CDR3 loop reads CASNDRAGGTGELFF. The CDR3 DNA is TGTGCCAGCAATGACAGGGCAGGAGGGACCGGGGAGCTGTTTTTT. V gene TRBV9 combines with J gene TRBJ2-2; a possible D gene is TRBD1 (7 bases). The germline V gene encodes CDR1 SGDLS and CDR2 YYNGEE. The CDR3 length is 15 residues. V lost 6 bases and J 5 bases, leaving 17 bases between the germline ends.

V is TRBV7-9 and J is TRBJ2-7; TRBD2 is a possible D gene (5 bases). CDR1 is SEHNR and CDR2 is FQNEAQ in the germline V gene (reference sequence). V was trimmed by 4 bases and J by 6 bases, leaving 10 bases between them. The CDR3 is 12 residues long. The CDR3 loop is CASSSLVTEQYF. The CDR3 nucleotides read TGTGCCAGCAGCTCACTAGTTACCGAGCAGTACTTC. The complete variable domain, with remaining parts taken from reference TRBV7-9 and TRBJ2-7, reads DTGVSQNPRHKITKRGQNVTFRCDPISEHNRLYWYRQTLGQGPEFLTYFQNEAQLEKSRLLSDRFSAERPKGSFSTLEIQRTEQGDSAMYLCASSSLVTEQYFGPGTRLTVT.

This chain uses TRBV2 with TRBJ2-2; no firm D call. The CDR3 runs 14 residues. V was pared by 7 bases and J by 0 bases, with 9 bases between. CDR1 and CDR2 from the germline V gene are SNHLY and FYNNEI. DNA for the CDR3: TGTGCCAGCAAGGTACAGACGAACACCGGGGAGCTGTTTTTT. As protein: CASKVQTNTGELFF.

The rearrangement uses TRBV7-8 and TRBJ2-2; 9 bases match TRBD1. After removal of 1 base from V and 3 bases from J, the junction contained 6 bases not matched to a gene. Germline values: CDR1 SGHVS, CDR2 FQNEAQ. This CDR3 comprises 17 residues. CDR3 bases: TGTGCCAGCAGCTTAGTAGGTTGGACAGGGGACACCGGGGAGCTGTTTTTT. Protein: CASSLVGWTGDTGELFF.

The rearrangement links TRBV4-1 to TRBJ2-7; 7 bases agree with TRBD1. The CDR3 is 12 residues long. The ends lost 2 bases at V and 9 bases at J; junction bases unmatched: 4. The germline V gene has CDR1 MGHRA and CDR2 YSYEKL. CDR3 residues: CASSQSGQLQYF. The CDR3 DNA sequence: TGCGCCAGCAGCCAATCGGGACAGCTGCAGTACTTC.